A single sample gave rise to the 3 T cell receptor beta chains below, sequenced in a study of cytomegalovirus exposure and HLA in healthy donors (dated 2017 in TCRdb). The library was prepared using the immunoSEQ multiplex PCR assay. TCRdb obtained this table from immuneACCESS and retained in-frame rearrangements with V and J assigned. These tables miss some clones; where compared with another copy, unresolved V genes account for less than half of the shortfall, and the remainder is unexplained. Within this sample are about 170,000 clones, with approximately 86% of them counted one time only. About 2.5% of the sample belongs to the ten largest clones. The specimen sequenced was PBMCs. The receptor set was obtained from a man younger than 35 in good health and CMV-seropositive.

This clone was observed once. The chain recombines TRBV11-2 with TRBJ2-7; D is ambiguous. This CDR3 region has 13 residues. V lost 0 bases and J 6 bases, leaving 9 bases between the germline ends. Germline CDR1 reads SGHAT; CDR2 reads FQNNGV. CDR3 nucleotides: TGTGCCAGCAGCTTAGACAGGCGCCGCGAGCAGTACTTC. Protein product: CASSLDRRREQYF. Full variable domain (missing parts from reference TRBV11-2 and TRBJ2-7): EAGVAQSPRYKIIEKRQSVAFWCNPISGHATLYWYQQILGQGPKLLIQFQNNGVVDDSQLPKDRFSAERLKGVDSTLKIQPAKLEDSAVYLCASSLDRRREQYFGPGTRLTVT.

The chain uses TRBV18 and TRBJ2-1; 11 bases line up with TRBD2. This CDR3 is built from 16 residues. Germline V gene lookup returns CDR1 KGHSH and CDR2 LQKENI. V lost 3 bases to trimming and J lost 1 base; unmatched junction nucleotides: 2. The CDR3 DNA reads TGTGCCAGCTCACCGCCTAGCGGGAGGTCCTACAATGAGCAGTTCTTC. As protein: CASSPPSGRSYNEQFF.

The V gene is TRBV28, the J gene TRBJ1-5; no clear D. With 8 bases removed from V and 0 bases from J, the gap between germline ends came to 14 bases. The CDR3 runs to 15 residues. Germline-derived CDR1 and CDR2 are MDHEN and SYDVKM. CDR3 region: CASGLPLYSNQPQHF. As DNA, the CDR3 is TGTGCCAGCGGACTGCCCTTGTATAGCAATCAGCCCCAGCATTTT. Based on the CDR3 plus reference TRBV28 and TRBJ1-5, the full variable domain is DVKVTQSSRYLVKRTGEKVFLECVQDMDHENMFWYRQDPGLGLRLIYFSYDVKMKEKGDIPEGYSVSREKKERFSLILESASTNQTSMYLCASGLPLYSNQPQHFGDGTRLSIL.